The 6 T cell receptor beta chains below all came from one sample that was sequenced in a study of blood T cells in healthy people across ages. The second PCR ran roughly 7 to 11 cycles with a sample-barcoded 5' primer and J-beta primers. TCRdb called the 5' RACE reads again in MiXCR, with one record for every CDR3 protein. The table lists about 780,000 distinct CDR3 sequences, 62% of them singletons. Sequencing used blood. These TCRs come from a man aged 30 to 45 in good health.

This clonotype showed up just a few times. The chain employs TRBV7-3 and TRBJ2-7; perhaps TRBD1 as D (5 bases). There are 13 residues in the CDR3. The V gene lost 2 bases and the J gene lost 5 bases, with 10 bases spanning the gap. Germline V CDR1 and CDR2: SGHTA, FQGTGA. In DNA, the CDR3 is TGTGCCAGCAGCTTAGACAGTCTCAACGAGCAGTACTTC. It codes for CASSLDSLNEQYF.

CDR3 region: CASSLTPRGRNEQYF. CDR3 bases: TGTGCCAGCAGCTTAACCCCCAGGGGGCGAAACGAGCAGTACTTC. The genes are TRBV7-3 and TRBJ2-7, with TRBD1 identical over 8 bases. V dropped 0 bases and J dropped 5; count of bases not matched to a gene: 6. The V gene's germline CDR1 is SGHTA and CDR2 FQGTGA. The CDR3 is made up of 15 amino acids.

The rearrangement links TRBV2 to TRBJ1-5; D gene uncertain. Between the trimmed V and J ends, which lost 7 bases and 5 bases, there was a span of 18 bases. The CDR3 sequence is 15 residues long. From germline, CDR1 is SNHLY and CDR2 FYNNEI. The CDR3 spells CASTEGSPEDQPQHF. In DNA, the CDR3 is TGTGCCAGCACAGAGGGTTCGCCAGAGGATCAGCCCCAGCATTTT.

The chain recombines TRBV5-1 with TRBJ1-6, with D possibly TRBD1 on 5 matching bases. The CDR3 has 15 residues. Germline-derived CDR1 and CDR2 are SGHRS and YFSETQ. The ends were cut back, 0 bases at V and 5 bases at J, with 9 bases in the middle. The CDR3 DNA is TGCGCCAGCAGCTTGGCAGGGAGAGATAATTCACCCCTCCACTTT. Translating gives CASSLAGRDNSPLHF.

This clonotype was picked up one time. The chain uses TRBV6-7 and TRBJ1-2; the D is unclear. TRBV6-7 is sorted into the ORF group, with uncertain function. The CDR3 extends over 14 amino acids. Trimming left V 7 bases short and J 4 bases short, with 16 bases between. CDR3 sequence: CASKESNSGYGYTF. In DNA form, the CDR3 reads TGTGCCAGCAAGGAGTCGAACAGCGGCTATGGCTACACCTTC.

This clonotype turned up a few times. The gene calls are TRBV18 and TRBJ2-1; no reliable D call. V was trimmed by 3 bases and J by 6 bases, leaving 9 bases between them. The germline gives CDR1 KGHSH, CDR2 LQKENI. There are 13 residues in the CDR3. CDR3 loop: CASSPPYVNEQFF. In DNA, the CDR3 is TGTGCCAGCTCACCTCCTTACGTCAATGAGCAGTTCTTC.